The clone carrying this TCR beta chain came up a few times. Its antigen remains unknown. The record originates from a study of regulatory T cells in long-lasting Graves disease. Findings of the study overall: The work looked only at peripheral blood and did not look at thyroid tissue. Comparison showed that persistent patients shared more public clonotypes (about 3,000) than new patients (about 970).

Time point of the sample: persistent/refractory GD, antithyroid drugs over 5 years with positive TRAb. RNA extracted from PBMCs served as the sequencing template. The TCR beta library used iRepertoire HTBI primers with Arm-PCR amplification of CDR3. MiXCR, run by TCRdb on the multiplex PCR reads, gives a single entry per CDR3 protein. The sample carries around 300,000 distinct CDR3 sequences, 20% to 25% recorded once. Germline-derived CDR1 and CDR2 are MDHEN and SYDVKM. The CDR3 is 14 amino acids. J lost 11 bases, V lost 2 bases, and 11 bases had no gene match. The sequence came from a female donor with Graves disease. This rearrangement joins TRBV28 to TRBJ1-1, with 7 bases aligning to TRBD1. The specimen was peripheral blood mononuclear cells (PBMCs), collected when the disease was refractory, from a patient treated with antithyroid drugs. DNA of the CDR3: TGTGCCAGCAGTTTAGGACAGGTGGAAAAGTCGGCTTTCTTT. It encodes CASSLGQVEKSAFF.